The following is a T cell receptor beta chain sequence with its context. The antigen it recognizes is unknown. Base quality data are lacking; no much larger clone is found one base away. Peripheral blood CD8+ and CD4+ T cells from healthy donors, Susac syndrome patients and multiple sclerosis patients were profiled by high-throughput TCR beta sequencing. Treatment-naive patients with stable or active relapsing-remitting disease fulfilling revised McDonald criteria were used as multiple sclerosis controls. Bulk CD8+ and CD4+ T cells were purified by magnetic negative isolation, while CD8+ TEMRA cells were enriched using FACS. Blood was drawn into EDTA tubes, processed within 24 hours, and PBMCs were isolated by density gradient centrifugation. PBMCs intended for TCR sequencing were frozen in liquid nitrogen and were later thawed in a 37 degrees C water bath. The sorted or isolated CD4+, CD8+ and CD8+ TEMRA cells reached a purity of at least 90%.

RNA was extracted using the RNeasy kit, and roughly 0.5 to 1 ug of the RNA was reverse transcribed with random hexamers. TCR beta CDR3 regions were amplified with the immunoSEQ multiplex PCR assay covering 54 Vbeta and 13 Jbeta segments. PCR amplification bias was corrected using a synthetic template baseline for primer optimization and computational correction. Per the authors' processing: Reads were annotated to V, D and J genes per IMGT and analyzed with immunoSEQ Analyzer, keeping only productive sequences. Clonality was calculated as one minus the Shannon entropy normalized by log2 of the number of productive unique sequences. For each patient and control, public and private clones were evaluated within the 100 most prevalent clones. Clones were defined as Susac-specific if absent from the healthy and MS cohorts, from 900 to 1,200 published viral clones and from other ImmuneACCESS disease sequences. TCRdb handled the public reads itself, with Q25 trimming in fastp and clone calling in MiXCR, and kept productive beta chains. Identical CDR3 protein sequences are pooled into one entry, listed with their most common genes and DNA. The V and J calls shown here were made by TCRdb, not taken from the authors' results. The sample table contains some 150,000 distinct CDR3 sequences; only one count was recorded for 94% of them. The top ten clones comprise more than 0.2% of the sample.

The sample comes from a study of CD8 T cells in Susac syndrome (dated by TCRdb to the late 2010s). With respect to the entire study: The study used repertoire sequencing to test whether antigen drove CD8+ T cell activation and differentiation in Susac syndrome. CD8+ T cell repertoire clonality was compared between about a dozen healthy donors, about 14 Susac syndrome patients and roughly 15 multiple sclerosis patients.

Including cysteine and phenylalanine, the CDR3 has 12 amino acids. Solely the CDR3 DNA is kept, with 36 bases framed from the first base. From the germline V gene (reference sequence), CDR1 is SEHNR and CDR2 is FQNEAQ. V gives up 6 bases and J gives up 8 bases, and the segment between their germline ends measures 11 bases. The full study reports these points: The number of individuals in the TCR sequencing and HLA analysis was recognized as being relatively small.

Sequencing was performed on CD8+ T cells from PBMCs. The clonotype comes from a human donor with multiple sclerosis. The rearranged segments are TRBV7-9 and TRBJ2-1, with no confidently assigned D gene. The bases are TGTGCCAGCAGTTCCCTTATAGATGAGCAGTTCTTC. Its translation is CASSSLIDEQFF.